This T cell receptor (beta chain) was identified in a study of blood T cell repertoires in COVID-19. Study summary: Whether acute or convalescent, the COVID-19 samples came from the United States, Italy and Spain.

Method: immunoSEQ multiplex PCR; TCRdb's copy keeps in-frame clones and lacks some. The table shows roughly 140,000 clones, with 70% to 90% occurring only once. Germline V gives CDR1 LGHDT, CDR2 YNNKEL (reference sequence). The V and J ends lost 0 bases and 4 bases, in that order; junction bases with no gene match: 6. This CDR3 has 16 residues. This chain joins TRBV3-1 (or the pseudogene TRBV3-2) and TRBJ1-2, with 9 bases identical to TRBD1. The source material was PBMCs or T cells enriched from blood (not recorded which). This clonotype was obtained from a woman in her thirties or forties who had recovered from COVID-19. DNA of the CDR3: TGTGCCAGCAGCCAAGAAACAGGGGGCAGTATCTATGGCTACACCTTC. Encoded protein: CASSQETGGSIYGYTF.